This note documents a single T cell receptor beta chain sequence. Its cognate antigen is unknown. The read terminates 3 residues before the CDR3 end, so the remaining end is supplied by the germline J gene. The data were obtained in a study of T cells in women clearing cervical HPV infection. The germline V gene encodes CDR1 SQVTM and CDR2 ANQGSEA. The CDR3 length is 13 residues. Trimming pared 6 bases from V and 4 bases from J, leaving 14 bases between. The repertoire was sequenced with immunoSEQ multiplex PCR; TCRdb's copy has only in-frame clones and lacks some. Reported are under 40,000 clones; the ten largest clones contain about 3.7%. Findings and limits, study-wide: Repertoire richness, not evenness, was significantly elevated in CIN3+ cases versus controls.

Prevalent HPV16 infections were excluded; only incident single HPV16 infections included. The source is a woman aged 18 to 75 with a cervical HPV16 infection that either progressed to CIN3+ or cleared (not recorded which). The V call is TRBV29-1, the J call TRBJ2-3; D may be TRBD2 (5 bases). Sequenced: blood buffy coat. The sequenced part of the CDR3 DNA is TGCAGCGTGGGTACCAGCGGCGCAGATACG. This gives the protein CSVGTSGADT. The whole CDR3 is CSVGTSGADTQYF.